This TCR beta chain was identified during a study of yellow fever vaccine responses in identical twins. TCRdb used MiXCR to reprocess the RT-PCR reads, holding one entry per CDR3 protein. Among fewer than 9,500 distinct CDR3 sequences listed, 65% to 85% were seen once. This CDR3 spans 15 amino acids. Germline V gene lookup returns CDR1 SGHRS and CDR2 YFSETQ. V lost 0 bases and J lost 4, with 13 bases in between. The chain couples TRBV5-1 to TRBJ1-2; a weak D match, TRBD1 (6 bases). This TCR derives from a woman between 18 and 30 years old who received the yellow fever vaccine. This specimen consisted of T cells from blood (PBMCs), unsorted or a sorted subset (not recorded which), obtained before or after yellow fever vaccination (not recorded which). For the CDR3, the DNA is TGCGCCAGCAGCTTGGGTCTACAGGGCGTCTATGGCTACACCTTC. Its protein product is CASSLGLQGVYGYTF.